Below, 9 T cell receptor beta chains from the same sample are listed, as sequenced in a study of OX40 agonist ivuxolimab in advanced cancers. The protocol was immunoSEQ multiplex PCR, while the TCRdb copy is restricted to in-frame clones and leaves out a portion. The sample lists tens of thousands of clones, over 80% occurring once. This material consisted of CD4+ or CD8+ T cells sorted from blood, taken in a trial of the OX40 agonist ivuxolimab. Receptors originate from an adult with an advanced solid tumor such as melanoma, head and neck, liver or kidney cancer.

The rearrangement uses TRBV7-6 and TRBJ1-5; D is undetermined. The CDR3 spans 16 residues. Germline CDR1 SGHVS, CDR2 FNYEAQ. Trimming took off 5 bases at V and 2 bases at J, with 16 bases between the two ends. The CDR3 nucleotides are TGTGCCAGCAGCCAAGGACGGTTTCGGGGCAATCAGCCCCAGCATTTT. Translated, it gives CASSQGRFRGNQPQHF.

The chain recombines TRBV29-1 with TRBJ2-7; 7 positions match TRBD1. CDR1 and CDR2 (germline): SQVTM, ANQGSEA. V lost 4 bases, J lost 2 bases, and 8 bases stayed unmatched. This CDR3 is 14 amino acids long. The DNA for the CDR3 is TGCAGCGTTGGGCGGCCAGGGGGAACCTACGAGCAGTACTTC. Residues: CSVGRPGGTYEQYF.

The genes are TRBV23-1 and TRBJ2-7, with 7 bases that match TRBD1. TRBV23-1 is an ORF, with its function uncertain. The ends lost 6 bases at V and 2 bases at J; junction bases unmatched: 13. The CDR3 is 16 amino acids. The CDR3 spells CASSPTQAGGAYEQYF. The CDR3, as DNA: TGCGCCAGCAGCCCGACTCAGGCAGGGGGTGCCTACGAGCAGTACTTC.

The sample holds one count of this clone. J is TRBJ1-5 and V is TRBV7-7; TRBD1 is a possible D gene (5 bases). The germline gives CDR1 SSHAT, CDR2 FNYEAQ (reference sequence). The CDR3 totals 13 residues. V dropped 4 bases and J dropped 7 bases, with 11 bases sitting between them. CDR3 protein: CASSSGEGQPQHF. CDR3 bases: TGTGCCAGCAGCTCTGGTGAGGGGCAGCCCCAGCATTTT.

This chain joins TRBV11-3 and TRBJ2-7; 8 positions match TRBD1. In germline, CDR1 is SGHNT, CDR2 YENEEA. The CDR3 length is 12 residues. Trimming at V came to 5 bases and at J to 6 bases, leaving 3 bases not matched to a gene. CDR3 DNA: TGTGCCAGCAGCCCTGACAGGGGCGAGCAGTACTTC. Protein sequence: CASSPDRGEQYF.

V usage is TRBV12-2 and J usage is TRBJ1-1. TRBV12-2 is recorded as a pseudogene. The CDR3 extends over 15 amino acids. The CDR3 coding sequence is TGTGCAAGTCGCTTAGCGTACGGGGGGTGCACTGAAGCTTTCTTT. It yields the protein CASRLAYGGCTEAFF.

DNA for the CDR3: TGTGCCAGCAAGGCGGGGGAGGGGGCTAGCACAGATACGCAGTATTTT. Translated, it gives CASKAGEGASTDTQYF. The rearrangement uses TRBV2 and TRBJ2-3; TRBD1 or TRBD2 may be the D gene (7 bases each). The CDR3 spans 16 residues. The germline V gene encodes CDR1 SNHLY and CDR2 FYNNEI. Trimming removed 7 bases from V and 0 bases from J, with 17 bases in between.

J is TRBJ2-3 and V is TRBV25-1; D is ambiguous. Germline loops: CDR1 MGHDK, CDR2 SYGVNS. The CDR3 has 11 residues. V lost 4 bases to trimming and J lost 7 bases, with 6 bases between them. The CDR3 DNA sequence: TGTGCCAGCAGTGGGGTTAATACGCAGTATTTT. This codes for CASSGVNTQYF.

This clone rates as medium-sized. The chain recombines TRBV7-9 with TRBJ1-4; D ambiguous. Trimming took 5 bases from V and 8 from J, leaving 12 bases between them. Germline V gene lookup returns CDR1 SEHNR and CDR2 FQNEAQ (reference sequence). This CDR3 contains 13 residues. The CDR3 loop reads CASSLLQREKLFF. CDR3 sequence (DNA): TGTGCCAGCAGCCTGCTCCAACGGGAAAAACTGTTTTTT.